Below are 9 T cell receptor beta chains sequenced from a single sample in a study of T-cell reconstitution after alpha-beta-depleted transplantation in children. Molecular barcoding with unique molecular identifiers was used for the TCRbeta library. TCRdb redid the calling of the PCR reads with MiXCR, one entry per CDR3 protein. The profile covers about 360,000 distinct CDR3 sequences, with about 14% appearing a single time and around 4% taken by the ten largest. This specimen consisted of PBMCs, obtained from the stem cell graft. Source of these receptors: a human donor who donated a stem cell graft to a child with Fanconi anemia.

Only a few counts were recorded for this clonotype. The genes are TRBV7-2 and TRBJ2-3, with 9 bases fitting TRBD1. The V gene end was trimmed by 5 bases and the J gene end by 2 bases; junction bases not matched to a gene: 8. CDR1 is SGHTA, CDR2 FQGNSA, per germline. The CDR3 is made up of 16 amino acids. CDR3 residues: CASSPRTGEFTDTQYF. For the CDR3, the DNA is TGTGCCAGCAGCCCCAGGACAGGGGAATTCACAGATACGCAGTATTTT.

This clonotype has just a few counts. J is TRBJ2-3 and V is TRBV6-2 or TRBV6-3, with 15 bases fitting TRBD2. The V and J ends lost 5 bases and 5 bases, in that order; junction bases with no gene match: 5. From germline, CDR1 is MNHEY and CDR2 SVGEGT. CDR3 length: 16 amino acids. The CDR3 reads CASSRGLAGGQDTQYF. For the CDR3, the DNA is TGTGCCAGCAGTCGCGGACTAGCGGGGGGGCAAGATACGCAGTATTTT.

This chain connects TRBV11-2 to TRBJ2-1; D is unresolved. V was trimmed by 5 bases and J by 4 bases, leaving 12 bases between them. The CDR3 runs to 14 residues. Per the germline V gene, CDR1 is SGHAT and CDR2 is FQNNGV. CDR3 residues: CASSARLGYNEQFF. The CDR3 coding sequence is TGTGCCAGCAGCGCCAGACTGGGGTACAATGAGCAGTTCTTC. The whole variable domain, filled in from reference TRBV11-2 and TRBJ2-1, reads EAGVAQSPRYKIIEKRQSVAFWCNPISGHATLYWYQQILGQGPKLLIQFQNNGVVDDSQLPKDRFSAERLKGVDSTLKIQPAKLEDSAVYLCASSARLGYNEQFFGPGTRLTVL.

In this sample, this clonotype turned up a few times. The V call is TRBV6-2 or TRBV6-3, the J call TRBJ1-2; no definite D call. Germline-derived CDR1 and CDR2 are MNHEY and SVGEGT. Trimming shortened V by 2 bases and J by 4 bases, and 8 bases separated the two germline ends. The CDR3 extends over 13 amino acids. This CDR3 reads CASSYVGGYGYTF. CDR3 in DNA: TGTGCCAGCAGTTACGTGGGCGGCTATGGCTACACCTTC.

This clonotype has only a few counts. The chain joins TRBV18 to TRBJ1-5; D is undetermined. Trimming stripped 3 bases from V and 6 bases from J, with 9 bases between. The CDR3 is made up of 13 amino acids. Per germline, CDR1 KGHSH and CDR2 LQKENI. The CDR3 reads CASSPRVGQPQHF. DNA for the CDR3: TGTGCCAGCTCACCGAGGGTGGGTCAGCCCCAGCATTTT.

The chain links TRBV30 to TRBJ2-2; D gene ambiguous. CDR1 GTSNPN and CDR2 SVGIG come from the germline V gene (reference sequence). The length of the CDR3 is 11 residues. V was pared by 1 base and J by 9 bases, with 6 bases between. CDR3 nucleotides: TGTGCCTGGAGTGGGGTCAGGGAGCTGTTTTTT. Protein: CAWSGVRELFF.

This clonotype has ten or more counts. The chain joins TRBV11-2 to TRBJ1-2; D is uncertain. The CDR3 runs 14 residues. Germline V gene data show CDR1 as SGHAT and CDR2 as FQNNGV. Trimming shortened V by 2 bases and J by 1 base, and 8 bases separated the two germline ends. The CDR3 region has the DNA TGTGCCAGCAGCTTAACCTACAGTAACTATGGCTACACCTTC. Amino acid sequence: CASSLTYSNYGYTF.

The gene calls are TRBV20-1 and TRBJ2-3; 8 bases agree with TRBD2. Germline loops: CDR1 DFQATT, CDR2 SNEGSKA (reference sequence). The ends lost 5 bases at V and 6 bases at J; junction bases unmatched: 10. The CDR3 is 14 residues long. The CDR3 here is CSASRGGPYDTQYF. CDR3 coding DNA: TGCAGTGCTTCGCGCGGGGGGCCGTATGATACGCAGTATTTT.

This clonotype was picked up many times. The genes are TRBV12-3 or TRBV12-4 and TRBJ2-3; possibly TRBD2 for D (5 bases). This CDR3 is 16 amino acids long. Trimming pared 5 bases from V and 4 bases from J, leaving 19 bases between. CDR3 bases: TGTGCCAGCAGTCCCAGCGGACCCAAACGGGCAGATACGCAGTATTTT. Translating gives CASSPSGPKRADTQYF.